Detailed here is one TCR beta chain. V lost 2 bases, J lost 4 bases, and 12 bases lay in between. Germline CDR1 and CDR2: SGHNT and YYREEE (reference sequence). The CDR3 length is 14 residues. This sample was taken from a study of blood T cell repertoires in COVID-19. TCRdb keeps only in-frame clones here, not all; method: immunoSEQ multiplex PCR. Of about 260,000 clones listed, around nine tenths are singletons. Sequenced: peripheral blood. This chain uses TRBV5-4 with TRBJ1-1; D unresolved. The sequence was obtained from a woman between 55 and 75 years old with COVID-19, enrolled during active disease. DNA for the CDR3: TGTGCCAGCAGCTTCGACCTGACTGCCACTGAAGCTTTCTTT. It encodes CASSFDLTATEAFF.